Included here is one TCR beta chain sequence, with context. The antigen remains undetermined. The sample comes from a study of glioma-infiltrating T cells. Germline V CDR1 and CDR2: SNHLY, FYNNEI. This CDR3 comprises 15 residues. The V end was cut by 1 base, the J end by 3 bases, with 13 bases between. Study-wide results and limits: Above-expected tissue-blood divergence occurred in all gliomas, most in low-grade ones.

Amplification of TCR alpha and beta CDR3 regions from RNA used iRepertoire nested multiplex PCR. In TCRdb, the multiplex PCR reads were re-called with MiXCR into one record per CDR3 protein. The data show under 200,000 distinct CDR3 sequences, over 40% seen once. The receptor was derived from a human donor with low-grade glioma or glioblastoma, undergoing nonglioma brain surgery, or in good health (not recorded which). Material for sequencing was glioma tissue, nonneoplastic brain tissue, or PBMCs (not recorded which). V is TRBV2 and J is TRBJ2-7, with a tentative D call TRBD1 (6 bases). The CDR3 coding sequence is TGTGCCAGCAGTGAAGTCAGGGGCGGTCACTACGAGCAGTACTTC. This translates into CASSEVRGGHYEQYF.